Listed here are 21 T cell receptor beta chains from one sample, sequenced in a study of T cell responses to AZD1222 COVID-19 vaccine. This table comes from immunoSEQ multiplex PCR, and its TCRdb copy is limited to in-frame clones, with some not included. The table has 75,000 to 95,000 clones, around 90% seen once. The material was peripheral blood, obtained on day 0 of MenACWY control vaccination. These receptors originate from an adult in good health.

CDR3 sequence: CASSPGTSGTEQYF. The CDR3 coding sequence is TGTGCCAGCAGTCCAGGGACTAGCGGGACCGAGCAGTACTTC. This chain links TRBV27 with TRBJ2-7, with 13 bases aligning to TRBD2. The V segment lost 5 bases and the J segment 6 bases; nucleotides outside the gene matches: 4. Looked up from germline, CDR1 is MNHEY and CDR2 is SMNVEV (reference sequence). This CDR3 spans 14 amino acids.

The gene calls are TRBV5-1 and TRBJ1-6, with 7 bases that match TRBD1. The junction had 8 bases not matched to a gene; V was cut back by 2 bases and J by 9 bases. Germline V CDR1 and CDR2: SGHRS, YFSETQ. The CDR3 runs 15 residues. The CDR3 region is CASSLLGGGVSPLHF. CDR3 nucleotide sequence: TGCGCCAGCAGCTTATTAGGAGGGGGCGTTTCACCCCTCCACTTT.

This chain links TRBV7-3 with TRBJ2-5, with 10 positions matching TRBD1. Germline V gives CDR1 SGHTA, CDR2 FQGTGA. After removal of 8 bases from V and 0 bases from J, the junction contained 0 bases not matched to a gene. CDR3 length equals 13 residues. The CDR3 loop is CASGTGDQETQYF. For the CDR3, the DNA is TGTGCCAGCGGGACAGGGGACCAAGAGACCCAGTACTTC.

The chain uses TRBV18 and TRBJ1-1; no clear D. Germline V CDR1 and CDR2: KGHSH, LQKENI. The CDR3 extends over 14 amino acids. V was trimmed by 1 base and J by 4 bases, leaving 10 bases between them. For the CDR3, the DNA is TGTGCCAGCTCACCACGTGGTGGAGGCACTGAAGCTTTCTTT. This sequence encodes CASSPRGGGTEAFF.

The chain combines TRBV2 with TRBJ2-2, with 9 nucleotides matching TRBD1. Looked up from germline, CDR1 is SNHLY and CDR2 is FYNNEI. The trim removed 6 bases at V and 4 bases at J, leaving 6 bases unmatched. The CDR3 sequence is 15 residues long. The CDR3 spells CASSQGQGVTGELFF. CDR3 bases: TGTGCCAGCAGCCAGGGACAGGGTGTCACCGGGGAGCTGTTTTTT.

The chain employs TRBV5-1 and TRBJ2-1, with TRBD1 matching 10 bases. Trimming at V came to 4 bases and at J to 4 bases, leaving 5 bases not matched to a gene. Germline V gene lookup returns CDR1 SGHRS and CDR2 YFSETQ. The CDR3 contains 15 residues. The chain's CDR3 is CASSPGTGAYNEQFF. In DNA, the CDR3 is TGCGCCAGCAGCCCCGGGACAGGGGCATACAATGAGCAGTTCTTC. The entire variable domain, with the rest obtained from reference TRBV5-1 and TRBJ2-1, is as follows: KAGVTQTPRYLIKTRGQQVTLSCSPISGHRSVSWYQQTPGQGLQFLFEYFSETQRNKGNFPGRFSGRQFSNSRSEMNVSTLELGDSALYLCASSPGTGAYNEQFFGPGTRLTVL.

J is TRBJ1-4 and V is TRBV9; 12 positions agree with TRBD1. V lost 4 bases, J lost 7 bases, and 2 bases stayed unmatched. The germline CDR1 and CDR2 sequences are SGDLS and YYNGEE. The CDR3 consists of 14 residues. The CDR3 DNA follows: TGTGCCAGCAGCCGGGACAGGGGGCTTGAAAAACTGTTTTTT. Translation: CASSRDRGLEKLFF.

This chain uses TRBV19 with TRBJ1-2; D gene unclear. This CDR3 is 13 amino acids long. Germline loops: CDR1 LNHDA, CDR2 SQIVND (reference sequence). V lost 3 bases and J 2 bases, leaving 7 bases between the germline ends. In DNA, the CDR3 is TGTGCCAGTAGTATGACGGCAAACTATGGCTACACCTTC. Translation: CASSMTANYGYTF.

The sample holds one count of this clone. For the CDR3, the DNA is TGTGCCAGCAGTATCGACAGGGGGCCGGGGCACTCCTACGAGCAGTACTTC. Amino acid sequence: CASSIDRGPGHSYEQYF. The chain links TRBV27 to TRBJ2-7; 10 bases match TRBD1. CDR1 MNHEY and CDR2 SMNVEV come from the germline V gene (reference sequence). This CDR3 is built from 17 residues. V gave up 5 bases and J gave up 0 bases; unmatched junction bases: 10.

The J gene is TRBJ2-7, the V gene TRBV18; TRBD1 matches 7 bases. Germline CDR1 is KGHSH and CDR2 is LQKENI. V lost 4 bases and J lost 2; bases outside the gene matches: 8. The CDR3 consists of 15 residues. The CDR3 DNA is TGTGCCAGCTCACAAGGGACAGTCCTAACCTACGAGCAGTACTTC. Translated, it gives CASSQGTVLTYEQYF.

This clone was observed a single time. The V and J genes are TRBV11-2 and TRBJ2-2, with a tentative D call TRBD1 (5 bases). The CDR3 totals 14 residues. V lost 1 base to trimming and J lost 5 bases, with 8 bases between them. The germline V gene encodes CDR1 SGHAT and CDR2 FQNNGV. This CDR3 reads CASSLGQGTGELFF. Here the CDR3 DNA reads TGTGCCAGCAGCTTAGGGCAGGGAACCGGGGAGCTGTTTTTT.

The rearrangement uses TRBV12-3 or TRBV12-4 and TRBJ1-5; D remains unclear. The CDR3 has 12 amino acids. Trimming cost V 5 bases and J 4 bases, with 6 bases left between them. The CDR3 DNA reads as TGTGCCAGCAGTAGAGTTAATCAGCCCCAGCATTTT. Translated, it gives CASSRVNQPQHF.

This rearrangement joins TRBV19 to TRBJ1-2; 7 nucleotides line up with TRBD1. The V segment lost 8 bases and the J segment 1 base; nucleotides outside the gene matches: 10. The germline V gene encodes CDR1 LNHDA and CDR2 SQIVND (reference sequence). This CDR3 is built from 15 residues. CDR3 loop: CASQNRQGGNYGYTF. For the CDR3, the DNA is TGTGCCAGTCAGAACCGACAGGGCGGTAACTATGGCTACACCTTC. Based on the CDR3 plus reference TRBV19 and TRBJ1-2, the full variable domain is DGGITQSPKYLFRKEGQNVTLSCEQNLNHDAMYWYRQDPGQGLRLIYYSQIVNDFQKGDIAEGYSVSREKKESFPLTVTSAQKNPTAFYLCASQNRQGGNYGYTFGSGTRLTVV.

The chain combines TRBV7-2 with TRBJ2-6, with D perhaps TRBD1 (5 bases). The CDR3 covers 15 residues. Germline V CDR1 and CDR2: SGHTA, FQGNSA. V lost 3 bases to trimming and J lost 2 bases, with 8 bases between them. CDR3 DNA sequence: TGTGCCAGCAGCTTCTTAGGGGCTGGGGCCAACGTCCTGACTTTC. Protein product: CASSFLGAGANVLTF. The entire variable domain, with the rest obtained from reference TRBV7-2 and TRBJ2-6, is as follows: GAGVSQSPSNKVTEKGKDVELRCDPISGHTALYWYRQSLGQGLEFLIYFQGNSAPDKSGLPSDRFSAERTGGSVSTLTIQRTQQEDSAVYLCASSFLGAGANVLTFGAGSRLTVL.

The rearrangement joins TRBV25-1 to TRBJ2-7; D remains unclear. The germline V and J ends were trimmed by 2 bases and 7 bases, with 15 bases remaining between them. The V gene's germline CDR1 is MGHDK and CDR2 SYGVNS. The CDR3 runs 14 residues. The DNA for the CDR3 is TGTGCCAGCAGTGAACTCGACTGGAGTGGGGAGCAGTACTTC. Its protein product is CASSELDWSGEQYF.

About this clone itself: The sample holds other DNA sequences that translate to the same CDR3. DNA for the CDR3: TGCGCCAGCAGCTTGTCGGGAGGTCGTGAGACCCAGTACTTC. Its translation: CASSLSGGRETQYF. V gene TRBV5-1 combines with J gene TRBJ2-5; TRBD2 agrees at 7 bases. This CDR3 spans 14 amino acids. The trim removed 1 base at V and 5 bases at J, leaving 5 bases unmatched. The germline gives CDR1 SGHRS, CDR2 YFSETQ.

V gene TRBV2 combines with J gene TRBJ2-5; maybe TRBD1 (5 bases). CDR1 and CDR2 (germline): SNHLY, FYNNEI. V was cut by 5 bases and J by 5 bases, with 18 bases left in between. This CDR3 is built from 15 residues. The CDR3 DNA is TGTGCCAGCAGTAGCAGCGCCGCGAAGGGGGAGACCCAGTACTTC. Encoded protein: CASSSSAAKGETQYF. The variable domain in full, with the rest retrieved from reference TRBV2 and TRBJ2-5, is EPEVTQTPSHQVTQMGQEVILRCVPISNHLYFYWYRQILGQKVEFLVSFYNNEISEKSEIFDDQFSVERPDGSNFTLKIRSTKLEDSAMYFCASSSSAAKGETQYFGPGTRLLVL.

The chain recombines TRBV3-1 (or the pseudogene TRBV3-2) with TRBJ2-2; TRBD2 is a possible D gene (5 bases). V dropped 4 bases and J dropped 7 bases, with 13 bases sitting between them. Germline V CDR1 and CDR2: LGHDT, YNNKEL (reference sequence). The CDR3 runs 14 residues. CDR3 nucleotides: TGTGCCAGCAGCCCCAGTGCGGGTCTCGGGGAGCTGTTTTTT. Encoded protein: CASSPSAGLGELFF.

The chain has TRBV28 and TRBJ2-2; D perhaps matches TRBD1 (5 bases). CDR1 and CDR2 from the germline V gene are MDHEN and SYDVKM. This CDR3 comprises 14 residues. Between the trimmed V and J ends, which lost 3 bases and 3 bases, there was a span of 8 bases. The CDR3 is CASSFPGYTGELFF. The CDR3 nucleotides are TGTGCCAGCAGTTTCCCAGGGTACACCGGGGAGCTGTTTTTT. Based on the CDR3 plus reference TRBV28 and TRBJ2-2, the full variable domain is DVKVTQSSRYLVKRTGEKVFLECVQDMDHENMFWYRQDPGLGLRLIYFSYDVKMKEKGDIPEGYSVSREKKERFSLILESASTNQTSMYLCASSFPGYTGELFFGEGSRLTVL.

V and J are TRBV27 and TRBJ1-6, with 10 positions matching TRBD1. From germline, CDR1 is MNHEY and CDR2 SMNVEV (reference sequence). Trimming cost V 2 bases and J 3 bases; bases outside gene matches: 4. CDR3 size: 17 residues. In DNA, the CDR3 is TGTGCCAGCAGTTTAGTGGGACAGGGGATCTATAATTCACCCCTCCACTTT. This gives the protein CASSLVGQGIYNSPLHF.

The chain has TRBV11-2 and TRBJ2-1; the match to TRBD1 covers 8 bases. The V gene end was trimmed by 1 base and the J gene end by 5 bases; junction bases not matched to a gene: 10. The length of the CDR3 is 17 residues. The germline gives CDR1 SGHAT, CDR2 FQNNGV. The CDR3 loop reads CASSLGPGQGENNEQFF. As DNA, the CDR3 is TGTGCCAGCAGCTTAGGCCCCGGACAGGGCGAGAACAATGAGCAGTTCTTC.